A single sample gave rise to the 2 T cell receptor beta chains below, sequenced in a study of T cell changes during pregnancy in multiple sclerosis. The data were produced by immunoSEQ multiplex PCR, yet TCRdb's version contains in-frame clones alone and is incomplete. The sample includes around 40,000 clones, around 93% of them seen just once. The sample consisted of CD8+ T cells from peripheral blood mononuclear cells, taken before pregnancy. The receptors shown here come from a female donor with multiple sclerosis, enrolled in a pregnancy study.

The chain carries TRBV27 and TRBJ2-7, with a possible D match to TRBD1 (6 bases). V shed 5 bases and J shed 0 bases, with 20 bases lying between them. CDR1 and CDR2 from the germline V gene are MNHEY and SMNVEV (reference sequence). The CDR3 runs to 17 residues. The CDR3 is CASSPALTGFLSYEQYF. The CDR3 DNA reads TGTGCCAGCAGTCCGGCGCTCACAGGGTTCCTCTCCTACGAGCAGTACTTC.

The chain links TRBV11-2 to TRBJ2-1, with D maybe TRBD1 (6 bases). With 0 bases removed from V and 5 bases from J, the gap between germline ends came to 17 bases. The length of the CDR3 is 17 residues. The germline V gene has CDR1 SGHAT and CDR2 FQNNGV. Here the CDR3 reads CASSLELRGAPDNEQFF. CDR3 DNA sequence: TGTGCCAGCAGCTTAGAACTCAGGGGCGCCCCTGACAATGAGCAGTTCTTC.